These 16 T cell receptor beta chains originate from one sample sequenced in a study of blood T cell repertoires in COVID-19. TCRdb keeps only in-frame clones here, not all; method: immunoSEQ multiplex PCR. The sample consists of around 130,000 clones, around four fifths of them appearing once. The source material was PBMCs or T cells enriched from blood (not recorded which). These receptors all come from a middle-aged man with acute COVID-19.

This clone showed up many times. V gene TRBV28 combines with J gene TRBJ1-3; maybe TRBD1 (6 bases). The CDR3 has 15 amino acids. Germline V gene lookup returns CDR1 MDHEN and CDR2 SYDVKM. Trimming pared 7 bases from V and 0 bases from J, leaving 13 bases between. As DNA, the CDR3 is TGTGCCAGCACAGGGGTGGAAGACTCTGGAAACACCATATATTTT. Translating it yields CASTGVEDSGNTIYF.

The chain couples TRBV7-9 to TRBJ1-1, with TRBD1 matching 10 bases. V was pared by 3 bases and J by 4 bases, with 2 bases of the junction left unmatched. The CDR3 runs 14 residues. CDR1 and CDR2 from the germline V gene are SEHNR and FQNEAQ (reference sequence). CDR3 protein: CASSFWTGGTEAFF. Written as DNA, the CDR3 is TGTGCCAGCAGCTTCTGGACAGGGGGCACTGAAGCTTTCTTT. Full variable domain (outside the CDR3, taken from reference TRBV7-9 and TRBJ1-1): DTGVSQNPRHKITKRGQNVTFRCDPISEHNRLYWYRQTLGQGPEFLTYFQNEAQLEKSRLLSDRFSAERPKGSFSTLEIQRTEQGDSAMYLCASSFWTGGTEAFFGQGTRLTVV.

This chain links TRBV19 with TRBJ2-3, with 8 bases lining up with TRBD2. This CDR3 has 16 amino acids. V shed 1 base, J shed 8 bases, and the junction held 11 bases outside the gene matches. CDR1 and CDR2 (germline): LNHDA, SQIVND (reference sequence). As DNA, the CDR3 is TGTGCCAGTAGTATAGGATCTAGCGGGCCGGAGGGTACGCAGTATTTT. It codes for CASSIGSSGPEGTQYF.

The chain joins TRBV3-1 (or the pseudogene TRBV3-2) to TRBJ1-4; D remains ambiguous. CDR3 length equals 15 residues. Germline CDR1 and CDR2: LGHDT and YNNKEL (reference sequence). V was shortened by 3 bases and J by 8 bases, with 16 bases between the two germline ends. The CDR3 loop reads CASSHREGSWEKLFF. DNA for the CDR3: TGTGCCAGCAGCCATAGGGAGGGCTCCTGGGAAAAACTGTTTTTT.

This chain uses TRBV5-5 with TRBJ2-7; no clear D gene. V gave up 2 bases and J gave up 5 bases, with 8 bases separating them. The germline gives CDR1 SGHKS, CDR2 YYEKEE (reference sequence). The CDR3 sequence is 12 residues long. The CDR3 region is CASSFPQNEQYF. Written as DNA, the CDR3 is TGTGCCAGCAGCTTCCCCCAGAACGAGCAGTACTTC.

This chain links TRBV5-1 with TRBJ1-2; D is possibly TRBD1 (5 bases). This CDR3 spans 13 amino acids. V was trimmed by 5 bases and J by 2 bases, leaving 10 bases between them. The germline V gene encodes CDR1 SGHRS and CDR2 YFSETQ. The DNA of the CDR3 is TGCGCCAGCAGTGGGGCGGACAACTATGGCTACACCTTC. It translates to CASSGADNYGYTF.

The chain combines TRBV30 with TRBJ2-3; TRBD2 might be the D (6 bases). The CDR3 contains 14 residues. The germline CDR1 and CDR2 sequences are GTSNPN and SVGIG (reference sequence). Trimming cost V 1 base and J 3 bases, with 11 bases left between them. As DNA, the CDR3 is TGTGCCTGGAGTGGAAAGGGGAGGACAGATACGCAGTATTTT. It is translated as CAWSGKGRTDTQYF.

The V and J genes are TRBV6-5 and TRBJ2-7; D may be TRBD1 (5 bases). Germline V CDR1 and CDR2: MNHEY, SVGAGI. CDR3 length equals 15 residues. Trimming left V 5 bases short and J 5 bases short, with 19 bases between. This CDR3 reads CASSQQTATPHEQYF. In nucleotides, the CDR3 is TGTGCCAGCAGTCAACAGACAGCCACGCCTCACGAGCAGTACTTC.

The chain couples TRBV5-4 to TRBJ2-3; TRBD2 matches 8 bases. Unmatched junction bases numbered 3, after V lost 4 bases and J lost 2 bases. This CDR3 is 14 amino acids long. Germline loops: CDR1 SGHNT, CDR2 YYREEE (reference sequence). The CDR3 DNA follows: TGTGCCAGCAGCCCGGGGGGGTCCACAGATACGCAGTATTTT. Protein sequence: CASSPGGSTDTQYF.

The V and J genes are TRBV25-1 and TRBJ1-4; D unresolved. The CDR3 has 16 residues. The V end lost 1 base, the J end lost 0 bases, and 9 bases lay between the germline ends. Germline V gene data show CDR1 as MGHDK and CDR2 as SYGVNS. The CDR3 spells CASSEWSVATNEKLFF. The CDR3 DNA follows: TGTGCCAGCAGTGAATGGAGCGTAGCAACTAATGAAAAACTGTTTTTT.

This chain joins TRBV3-1 (or the pseudogene TRBV3-2) and TRBJ2-2; 10 bases align to TRBD1. J lost 5 bases, V lost 1 base, and 10 bases had no gene match. CDR3 size: 18 residues. Germline CDR1 reads LGHDT; CDR2 reads YNNKEL (reference sequence). Here the CDR3 reads CASSQAGLWTGGTGELFF. The DNA of the CDR3 is TGTGCCAGCAGCCAAGCAGGTCTCTGGACAGGGGGAACCGGGGAGCTGTTTTTT.

CDR3 bases: TGCGCCAGCAGCTTGGAGGCCGGGTCGGGGGAGCTGTTTTTT. Its protein is CASSLEAGSGELFF. V is TRBV5-1 and J is TRBJ2-2, with D hard to call. Per the germline V gene, CDR1 is SGHRS and CDR2 is YFSETQ. V was cut by 0 bases and J by 8 bases, with 11 bases left in between. The CDR3 spans 14 residues.

The chain carries TRBV27 and TRBJ2-7; D is perhaps TRBD1 (7 bases). Trimming took 6 bases from V and 0 from J, leaving 15 bases between them. This CDR3 spans 15 amino acids. Germline CDR1 and CDR2: MNHEY and SMNVEV (reference sequence). The CDR3 is CASRPQGGLSYEQYF. The CDR3 nucleotides read TGTGCCAGCAGACCCCAGGGGGGTCTCTCCTACGAGCAGTACTTC.

The V and J genes are TRBV4-1 and TRBJ2-1; D might be TRBD2 (5 bases). This CDR3 comprises 17 residues. Trimming pared 0 bases from V and 0 bases from J, leaving 12 bases between. Per the germline V gene, CDR1 is MGHRA and CDR2 is YSYEKL. The CDR3 region is CASSQDWRLSSYNEQFF. In nucleotides, the CDR3 is TGCGCCAGCAGCCAAGATTGGAGGCTCAGCTCCTACAATGAGCAGTTCTTC.

This rearrangement joins TRBV5-6 to TRBJ2-7; 7 bases match TRBD1. The CDR3 has 17 residues. The J segment lost 2 bases and the V segment lost 1 base, leaving 12 bases of the junction unmatched. CDR1 SGHDT and CDR2 YYEEEE come from the germline V gene. CDR3 in DNA: TGTGCCAGCAGCTTGTATAGGGGGCAGTGGGCCGCCTACGAGCAGTACTTC. Translation gives CASSLYRGQWAAYEQYF.

The chain links TRBV7-6 to TRBJ2-3, with D unresolved. Germline-derived CDR1 and CDR2 are SGHVS and FNYEAQ. The CDR3 sequence is 14 residues long. V lost 2 bases and J 1 base, leaving 7 bases between the germline ends. The CDR3 nucleotides read TGTGCCAGCAGCTTAAGTCAGGGCACAGATACGCAGTATTTT. Protein sequence: CASSLSQGTDTQYF. Filled out from reference TRBV7-6 and TRBJ2-3, the complete variable domain reads GAGVSQSPRYKVTKRGQDVALRCDPISGHVSLYWYRQALGQGPEFLTYFNYEAQQDKSGLPNDRFSAERPEGSISTLTIQRTEQRDSAMYRCASSLSQGTDTQYFGPGTRLTVL.